This TCR beta chain came from a study of T cell responses to AZD1222 COVID-19 vaccine. Trimming cost V 4 bases and J 2 bases, with 13 bases left between them. The CDR3 runs to 15 residues. The germline CDR1 and CDR2 sequences are SGHKS and YYEKEE (reference sequence). Data came from immunoSEQ multiplex PCR; TCRdb stores just in-frame clones and leaves some out. The repertoire has some 150,000 clones, 90% to 95% of them found once; the top ten carry approximately 1.6%. The sample was peripheral blood, taken on day 0 of AZD1222 vaccination. The receptor comes from an adult in good health. V gene TRBV5-5 combines with J gene TRBJ1-5; tentatively, D is TRBD1 (6 bases). The CDR3 DNA reads as TGTGCCAGCAGCAACAGGGTGTCCGGCAATCAGCCCCAGCATTTT. Protein sequence: CASSNRVSGNQPQHF.